The entry that follows covers one T cell receptor (beta chain) sequence. Antigen unknown. Libraries were prepared by immunoSEQ multiplex PCR; TCRdb keeps only in-frame clonotypes and omits some of them. The sample holds tens of thousands of clones, roughly 91% seen once. The sequenced cases were selected for having the highest brain T cell transcript signatures. At least one anti-epileptic drug was given before surgery. This entry belongs to a study of brain T cells in children with intractable seizures. Whole-study findings and limits: Pre-surgery blood may have been undersampled, hiding some clones. HCMV serostatus was not known, and viral specificity came from CDR3 similarity only.

The input for sequencing was peripheral blood, taken at surgery. The receptor was isolated from a boy under three years old with tuberous sclerosis and intractable seizures.

CDR3 DNA: TGTGCCAGCATAAAGTCCCCTGGCGGGGGCTACGAGCAGTACTTC. As protein: CASIKSPGGGYEQYF. The J gene is TRBJ2-7, the V gene TRBV6-5; TRBD2 matches at 7 bases. The junction had 12 bases not matched to a gene; V was cut back by 7 bases and J by 3 bases. The length of the CDR3 is 15 residues. Germline V lookup: CDR1 MNHEY, CDR2 SVGAGI.